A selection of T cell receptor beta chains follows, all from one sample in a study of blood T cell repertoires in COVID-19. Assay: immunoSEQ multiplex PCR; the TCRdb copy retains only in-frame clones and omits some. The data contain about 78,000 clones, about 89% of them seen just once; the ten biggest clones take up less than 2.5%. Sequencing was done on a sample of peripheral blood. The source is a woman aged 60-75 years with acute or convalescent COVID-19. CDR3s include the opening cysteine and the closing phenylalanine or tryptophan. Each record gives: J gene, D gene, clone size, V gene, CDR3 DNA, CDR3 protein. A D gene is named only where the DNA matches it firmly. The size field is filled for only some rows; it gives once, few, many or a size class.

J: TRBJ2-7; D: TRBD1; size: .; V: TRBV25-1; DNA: TGTGCCAGCAGTGAAGGGGCGACAGGGCTCTACGAGCAGTACTTC; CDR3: CASSEGATGLYEQYF
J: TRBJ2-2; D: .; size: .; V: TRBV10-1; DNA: TGCGCCAGCAGTGAGAAGGACAGAACGAACACCGGGGAGCTGTTTTTT; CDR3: CASSEKDRTNTGELFF
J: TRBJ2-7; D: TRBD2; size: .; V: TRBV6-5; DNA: TGTGCCAGCAGTTCCTTCAGCGGGAGAACTTACGAGCAGTACTTC; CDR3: CASSSFSGRTYEQYF
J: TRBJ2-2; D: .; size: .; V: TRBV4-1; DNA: TGCGCCAGCAGCCAAGTTTTACAGAGAAACACCGGGGAGCTGTTTTTT; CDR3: CASSQVLQRNTGELFF
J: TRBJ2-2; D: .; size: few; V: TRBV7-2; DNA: TGTGCCAGCAGCGCCGGGACTTGGAACACCGGGGAGCTGTTTTTT; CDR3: CASSAGTWNTGELFF
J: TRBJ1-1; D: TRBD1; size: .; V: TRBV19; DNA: TGTGCCAGTAGACCCGGACAGGGTGGAAACACTGAAGCTTTCTTT; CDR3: CASRPGQGGNTEAFF
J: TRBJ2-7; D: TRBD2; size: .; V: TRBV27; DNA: TGTGCCAGCAGTGGAATGGGGGGGAAATCCTACGAGCAGTACTTC; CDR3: CASSGMGGKSYEQYF
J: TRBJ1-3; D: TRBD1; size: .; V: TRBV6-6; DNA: TGTGCCAGCAGTATACAGGGGAACACCATATATTTT; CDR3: CASSIQGNTIYF
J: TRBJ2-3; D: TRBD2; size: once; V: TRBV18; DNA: TGTGCCAGCTCACCACGAAGCGGGATCCCAGATACGCAGTATTTT; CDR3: CASSPRSGIPDTQYF
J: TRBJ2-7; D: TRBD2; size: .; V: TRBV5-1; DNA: TGCGCCAGCAGCTTTGGGACTAGCGGGAGAGGTACGAAGCAGTACTTC; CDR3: CASSFGTSGRGTKQYF
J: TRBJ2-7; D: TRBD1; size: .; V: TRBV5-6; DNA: TGTGCCAGCAGCTTGGAATCGACAGGGACCTACGAGCAGTACTTC; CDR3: CASSLESTGTYEQYF
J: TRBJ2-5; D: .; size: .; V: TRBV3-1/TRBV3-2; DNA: TGTGCCAGCAGCCAAGTAAGGGGGACCCAGTACTTC; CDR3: CASSQVRGTQYF
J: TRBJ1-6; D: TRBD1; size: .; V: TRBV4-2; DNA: TGTGCCAGCAGCCAAGTCGGGACAGGGGTCTCACCCCTCCACTTT; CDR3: CASSQVGTGVSPLHF
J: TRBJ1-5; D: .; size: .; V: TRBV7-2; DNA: TGTGCCAGCAGCTTAGATCCGGGGATCAATCAGCCCCAGCATTTT; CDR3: CASSLDPGINQPQHF
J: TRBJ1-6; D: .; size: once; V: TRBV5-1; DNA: TGCGCCAGCAGCTTGATGGCAGGGGTGGATTCACCCCTCCACTTT; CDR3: CASSLMAGVDSPLHF
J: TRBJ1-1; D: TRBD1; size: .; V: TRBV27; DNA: TGTGCCAGCAGTGCCGCCCTACAGGGGGAACGAGAAGCTTTCTTT; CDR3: CASSAALQGEREAFF
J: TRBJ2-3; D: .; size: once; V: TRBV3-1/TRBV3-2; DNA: TGTGCCAGCAGCCAAGGGGGGGACAGTTTGCAGTATTTT; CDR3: CASSQGGDSLQYF
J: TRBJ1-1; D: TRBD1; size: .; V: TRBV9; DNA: TGTGCCAGCAGCATGACCAAGGACAGGGCGAACACTGAAGCTTTCTTT; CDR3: CASSMTKDRANTEAFF
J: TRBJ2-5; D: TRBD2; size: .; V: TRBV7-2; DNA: TGTGCCAGCAGCTTAGGGCTAGCGGGGGCGGGTGTGGCCCAGTACTTC; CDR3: CASSLGLAGAGVAQYF
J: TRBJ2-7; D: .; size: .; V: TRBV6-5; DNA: TGTGCCAGCGGCAGCGGCTACGAGCAGTACTTC; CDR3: CASGSGYEQYF
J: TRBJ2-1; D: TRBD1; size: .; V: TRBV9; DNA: TGTGCCAGCAGCCTACAGGGGACACAAACCAAGGGGCAGTTCTTC; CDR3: CASSLQGTQTKGQFF
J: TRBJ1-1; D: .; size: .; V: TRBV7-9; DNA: TGTGCCAGCAGCCCGTCCGGTGAAGCTTTCTTT; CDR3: CASSPSGEAFF
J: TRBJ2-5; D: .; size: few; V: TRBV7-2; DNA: TGTGCCAGCAGCTTAGATCCAGGGGGGTGGGAGACCCAGTACTTC; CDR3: CASSLDPGGWETQYF
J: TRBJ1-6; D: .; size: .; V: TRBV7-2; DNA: TGTGCCAGCAGCTCCCCTTTTAGCTCCTATAATTCACCCCTCCACTTT; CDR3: CASSSPFSSYNSPLHF
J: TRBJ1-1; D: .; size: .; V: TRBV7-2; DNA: TGTGCCAGCAGCTTAGAACTGTATACTGAAGCTTTCTTT; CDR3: CASSLELYTEAFF
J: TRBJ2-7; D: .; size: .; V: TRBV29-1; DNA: TGCAGCGTTGACTCGGACAGTTACGAGCAGTACTTC; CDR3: CSVDSDSYEQYF
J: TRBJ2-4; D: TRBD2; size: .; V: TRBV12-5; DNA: TGTGCTAGTGGTTTGGTCCTAGCGGGGGGTCCCACCTTAGCCAAAAACATTCAGTACTTC; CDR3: CASGLVLAGGPTLAKNIQYF
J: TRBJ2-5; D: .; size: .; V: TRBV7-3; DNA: TGTGCCAGCAGCTTGCAGGATGAAGAGACCCAGTACTTC; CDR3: CASSLQDEETQYF
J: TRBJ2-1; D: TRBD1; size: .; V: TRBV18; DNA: TGTGCCAGCTCATCGGACAGGGACGCTCAGCAGTTCTTC; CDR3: CASSSDRDAQQFF
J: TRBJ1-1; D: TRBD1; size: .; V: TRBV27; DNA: TGTGCCAGCAGTCAAGTGGGCAGGGGGCGCGAAGCTTTCTTT; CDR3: CASSQVGRGREAFF
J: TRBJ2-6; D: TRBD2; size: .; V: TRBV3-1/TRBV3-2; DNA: TGTGCCAGCAGCCCACCGGGACTAGCGGGAGGTGCTGGGGCCAACGTCCTGACTTTC; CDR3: CASSPPGLAGGAGANVLTF
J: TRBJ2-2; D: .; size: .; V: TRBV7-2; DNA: TGTGCCAGCAGACCGAGACTAGCGAACACCGGGGAGCTGTTTTTT; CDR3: CASRPRLANTGELFF
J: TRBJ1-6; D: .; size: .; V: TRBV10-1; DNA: TGCGCCAGCACCGAATCCCCGGAGGAGGTTAACCCCCTCCACTTT; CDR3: CASTESPEEVNPLHF
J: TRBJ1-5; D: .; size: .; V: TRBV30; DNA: TGTGCCTGGAGTGTACGACACCTCAATCAGCCCCAGCATTTT; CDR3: CAWSVRHLNQPQHF
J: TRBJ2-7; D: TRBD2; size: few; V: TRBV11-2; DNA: TGTGCCAGCAGCTTAGGAGCGGGGGCCTACGAGCAGTACTTC; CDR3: CASSLGAGAYEQYF
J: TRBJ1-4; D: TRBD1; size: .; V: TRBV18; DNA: TGTGCCAGCTCACCACCTGGACAGGCGCTTAATGAAAAACTGTTTTTT; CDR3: CASSPPGQALNEKLFF
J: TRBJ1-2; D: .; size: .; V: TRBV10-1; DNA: TGCGCCAGCAGTGAGTCGGGCAGGGGTGCTAACTATGGCTACACCTTC; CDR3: CASSESGRGANYGYTF
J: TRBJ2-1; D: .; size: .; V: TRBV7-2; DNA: TGTGCCAGCAGCTTCTGGGGGCCCGAGCAGTTCTTC; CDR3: CASSFWGPEQFF
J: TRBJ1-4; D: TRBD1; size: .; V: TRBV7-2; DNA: TGTGCCAGCAGCTTACCGGGACAGAATGAAAAACTGTTTTTT; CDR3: CASSLPGQNEKLFF
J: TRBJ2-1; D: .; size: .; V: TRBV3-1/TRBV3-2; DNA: TGTGCCAGCAGCCTGTCCTCCAATGAGCAGTTCTTC; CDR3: CASSLSSNEQFF
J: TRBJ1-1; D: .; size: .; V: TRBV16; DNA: TGTGCCAGCAGCCAACGTGTCCCTGACAGAGCTTTCTTT; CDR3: CASSQRVPDRAFF
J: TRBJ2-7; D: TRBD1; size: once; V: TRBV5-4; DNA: TGTGCCAGCAGCTTGGGAAGACAGGGGAACTACGAGCAGTACTTC; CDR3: CASSLGRQGNYEQYF
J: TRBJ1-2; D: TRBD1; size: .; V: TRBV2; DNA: TGTGCCAGCAGTGAAGAGTGGGGGTTAGGGACAGCATATGGCTACACCTTC; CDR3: CASSEEWGLGTAYGYTF
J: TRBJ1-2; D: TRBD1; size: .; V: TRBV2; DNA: TGTGCCAGCAGTGACGACAGGGGCGATGGCTACACCTTC; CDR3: CASSDDRGDGYTF
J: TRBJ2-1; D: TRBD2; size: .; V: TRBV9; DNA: TGTGCCAGCAGCGTAGGGACTAGCGGCTACAATGAGCAGTTCTTC; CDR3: CASSVGTSGYNEQFF
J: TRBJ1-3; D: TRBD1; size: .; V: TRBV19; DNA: TGTGCCAGTAGTTCCGGGACAGGCAGCTCTGGAAACACCATATATTTT; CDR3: CASSSGTGSSGNTIYF
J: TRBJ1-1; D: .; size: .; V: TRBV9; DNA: TGTGCCAGCAGCGTAGTAAGGGGGACTGAAGCTTTCTTT; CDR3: CASSVVRGTEAFF
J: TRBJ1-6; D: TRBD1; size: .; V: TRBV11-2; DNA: TGTGCCAGCAGCTCACAGGGGAGAAGTTCACCCCTCCACTTT; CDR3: CASSSQGRSSPLHF
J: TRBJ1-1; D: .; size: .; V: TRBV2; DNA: TGTGCCAGCAGTGAAGACACAGGCAGGGGTGCTTTCTTT; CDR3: CASSEDTGRGAFF
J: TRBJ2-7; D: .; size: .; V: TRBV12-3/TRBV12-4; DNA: TGTGCCAGCAGTCGAGCGGCTCGCTACGAGCAGTACTTC; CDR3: CASSRAARYEQYF
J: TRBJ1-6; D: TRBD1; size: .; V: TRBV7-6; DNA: TGTGCCAGCAGCTCAATGGGACAGGGTGGATCACCCCTCCACTTT; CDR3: CASSSMGQGGSPLHF
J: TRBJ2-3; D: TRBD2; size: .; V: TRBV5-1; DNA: TGCGCCAGCAGTACGGCGGGGGAGTTCACAGATACGCAGTATTTT; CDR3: CASSTAGEFTDTQYF
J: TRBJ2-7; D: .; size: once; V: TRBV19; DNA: TGTGCCAGTAGTATTCCACAGGGACCTACCTACGAGCAGTACTTC; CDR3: CASSIPQGPTYEQYF
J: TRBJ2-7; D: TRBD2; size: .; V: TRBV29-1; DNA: TGCAGCGTTGAAAGAACGGGGGGTGGAAGCTCCTACGAGCAGTACTTC; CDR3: CSVERTGGGSSYEQYF
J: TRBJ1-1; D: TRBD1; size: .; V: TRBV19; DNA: TGTGCCACTGACAGGGACACTGAAGCTTTCTTT; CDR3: CATDRDTEAFF
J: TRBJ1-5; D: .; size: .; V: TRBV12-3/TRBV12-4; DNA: TGTGCCAGCAGCCTGGGGCCGGGCCCCCTCGTATTT; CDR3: CASSLGPGPLVF
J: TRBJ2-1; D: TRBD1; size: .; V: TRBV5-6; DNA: TGTGCCAGCAGCTTATGGACAGGACTCAATGAGCAGTTCTTC; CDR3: CASSLWTGLNEQFF
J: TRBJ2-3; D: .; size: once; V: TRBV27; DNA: TGTGCCAGCAGTCCTCAACCCGGGACACCAGACACAGATACGCAGTATTTT; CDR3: CASSPQPGTPDTDTQYF
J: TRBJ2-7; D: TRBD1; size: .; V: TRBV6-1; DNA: TGTGCCAGCAGTGAAAGGGACAGCCAGTACGAGCAGTACTTC; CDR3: CASSERDSQYEQYF
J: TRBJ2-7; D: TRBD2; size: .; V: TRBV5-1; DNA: TGCGCCAGCAGCCCCTTTAGTGGGGTAGCGGGCGAGCAGTACTTC; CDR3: CASSPFSGVAGEQYF